The clone carrying this TCR beta chain appeared once. The target antigen is unknown. This entry is derived from a study of OX40 agonist ivuxolimab in advanced cancers. Across the study: Aged roughly 20 to 85 with a mean of about 63 years, they were 82.7% male. General study results and limits: Within 6 weeks, CD4+ and CD8+ blood T cells expanded clonally at 0.1 to 3.0 mg/kg.

Data came from immunoSEQ multiplex PCR; TCRdb stores just in-frame clones and leaves some out. The sample has tens of thousands of clones, 84% seen once; the top ten hold almost 0.65%. The CDR3 is 16 residues long. Germline lookup yields CDR1 MGHDK and CDR2 SYGVNS. V was trimmed by 4 bases and J by 4 bases, leaving 16 bases between them. Sequencing used CD4+ or CD8+ T cells sorted from blood, obtained in a trial of the OX40 agonist ivuxolimab. This receptor was identified in an adult with an advanced solid tumor such as melanoma, head and neck, liver or kidney cancer. The chain is built from TRBV25-1 and TRBJ1-4, with TRBD1 as a possible D gene (5 bases). The CDR3, as DNA: TGTGCCAGCAGTGGAACCGGGACGGAGTATAATGAAAAACTGTTTTTT. Protein sequence: CASSGTGTEYNEKLFF.